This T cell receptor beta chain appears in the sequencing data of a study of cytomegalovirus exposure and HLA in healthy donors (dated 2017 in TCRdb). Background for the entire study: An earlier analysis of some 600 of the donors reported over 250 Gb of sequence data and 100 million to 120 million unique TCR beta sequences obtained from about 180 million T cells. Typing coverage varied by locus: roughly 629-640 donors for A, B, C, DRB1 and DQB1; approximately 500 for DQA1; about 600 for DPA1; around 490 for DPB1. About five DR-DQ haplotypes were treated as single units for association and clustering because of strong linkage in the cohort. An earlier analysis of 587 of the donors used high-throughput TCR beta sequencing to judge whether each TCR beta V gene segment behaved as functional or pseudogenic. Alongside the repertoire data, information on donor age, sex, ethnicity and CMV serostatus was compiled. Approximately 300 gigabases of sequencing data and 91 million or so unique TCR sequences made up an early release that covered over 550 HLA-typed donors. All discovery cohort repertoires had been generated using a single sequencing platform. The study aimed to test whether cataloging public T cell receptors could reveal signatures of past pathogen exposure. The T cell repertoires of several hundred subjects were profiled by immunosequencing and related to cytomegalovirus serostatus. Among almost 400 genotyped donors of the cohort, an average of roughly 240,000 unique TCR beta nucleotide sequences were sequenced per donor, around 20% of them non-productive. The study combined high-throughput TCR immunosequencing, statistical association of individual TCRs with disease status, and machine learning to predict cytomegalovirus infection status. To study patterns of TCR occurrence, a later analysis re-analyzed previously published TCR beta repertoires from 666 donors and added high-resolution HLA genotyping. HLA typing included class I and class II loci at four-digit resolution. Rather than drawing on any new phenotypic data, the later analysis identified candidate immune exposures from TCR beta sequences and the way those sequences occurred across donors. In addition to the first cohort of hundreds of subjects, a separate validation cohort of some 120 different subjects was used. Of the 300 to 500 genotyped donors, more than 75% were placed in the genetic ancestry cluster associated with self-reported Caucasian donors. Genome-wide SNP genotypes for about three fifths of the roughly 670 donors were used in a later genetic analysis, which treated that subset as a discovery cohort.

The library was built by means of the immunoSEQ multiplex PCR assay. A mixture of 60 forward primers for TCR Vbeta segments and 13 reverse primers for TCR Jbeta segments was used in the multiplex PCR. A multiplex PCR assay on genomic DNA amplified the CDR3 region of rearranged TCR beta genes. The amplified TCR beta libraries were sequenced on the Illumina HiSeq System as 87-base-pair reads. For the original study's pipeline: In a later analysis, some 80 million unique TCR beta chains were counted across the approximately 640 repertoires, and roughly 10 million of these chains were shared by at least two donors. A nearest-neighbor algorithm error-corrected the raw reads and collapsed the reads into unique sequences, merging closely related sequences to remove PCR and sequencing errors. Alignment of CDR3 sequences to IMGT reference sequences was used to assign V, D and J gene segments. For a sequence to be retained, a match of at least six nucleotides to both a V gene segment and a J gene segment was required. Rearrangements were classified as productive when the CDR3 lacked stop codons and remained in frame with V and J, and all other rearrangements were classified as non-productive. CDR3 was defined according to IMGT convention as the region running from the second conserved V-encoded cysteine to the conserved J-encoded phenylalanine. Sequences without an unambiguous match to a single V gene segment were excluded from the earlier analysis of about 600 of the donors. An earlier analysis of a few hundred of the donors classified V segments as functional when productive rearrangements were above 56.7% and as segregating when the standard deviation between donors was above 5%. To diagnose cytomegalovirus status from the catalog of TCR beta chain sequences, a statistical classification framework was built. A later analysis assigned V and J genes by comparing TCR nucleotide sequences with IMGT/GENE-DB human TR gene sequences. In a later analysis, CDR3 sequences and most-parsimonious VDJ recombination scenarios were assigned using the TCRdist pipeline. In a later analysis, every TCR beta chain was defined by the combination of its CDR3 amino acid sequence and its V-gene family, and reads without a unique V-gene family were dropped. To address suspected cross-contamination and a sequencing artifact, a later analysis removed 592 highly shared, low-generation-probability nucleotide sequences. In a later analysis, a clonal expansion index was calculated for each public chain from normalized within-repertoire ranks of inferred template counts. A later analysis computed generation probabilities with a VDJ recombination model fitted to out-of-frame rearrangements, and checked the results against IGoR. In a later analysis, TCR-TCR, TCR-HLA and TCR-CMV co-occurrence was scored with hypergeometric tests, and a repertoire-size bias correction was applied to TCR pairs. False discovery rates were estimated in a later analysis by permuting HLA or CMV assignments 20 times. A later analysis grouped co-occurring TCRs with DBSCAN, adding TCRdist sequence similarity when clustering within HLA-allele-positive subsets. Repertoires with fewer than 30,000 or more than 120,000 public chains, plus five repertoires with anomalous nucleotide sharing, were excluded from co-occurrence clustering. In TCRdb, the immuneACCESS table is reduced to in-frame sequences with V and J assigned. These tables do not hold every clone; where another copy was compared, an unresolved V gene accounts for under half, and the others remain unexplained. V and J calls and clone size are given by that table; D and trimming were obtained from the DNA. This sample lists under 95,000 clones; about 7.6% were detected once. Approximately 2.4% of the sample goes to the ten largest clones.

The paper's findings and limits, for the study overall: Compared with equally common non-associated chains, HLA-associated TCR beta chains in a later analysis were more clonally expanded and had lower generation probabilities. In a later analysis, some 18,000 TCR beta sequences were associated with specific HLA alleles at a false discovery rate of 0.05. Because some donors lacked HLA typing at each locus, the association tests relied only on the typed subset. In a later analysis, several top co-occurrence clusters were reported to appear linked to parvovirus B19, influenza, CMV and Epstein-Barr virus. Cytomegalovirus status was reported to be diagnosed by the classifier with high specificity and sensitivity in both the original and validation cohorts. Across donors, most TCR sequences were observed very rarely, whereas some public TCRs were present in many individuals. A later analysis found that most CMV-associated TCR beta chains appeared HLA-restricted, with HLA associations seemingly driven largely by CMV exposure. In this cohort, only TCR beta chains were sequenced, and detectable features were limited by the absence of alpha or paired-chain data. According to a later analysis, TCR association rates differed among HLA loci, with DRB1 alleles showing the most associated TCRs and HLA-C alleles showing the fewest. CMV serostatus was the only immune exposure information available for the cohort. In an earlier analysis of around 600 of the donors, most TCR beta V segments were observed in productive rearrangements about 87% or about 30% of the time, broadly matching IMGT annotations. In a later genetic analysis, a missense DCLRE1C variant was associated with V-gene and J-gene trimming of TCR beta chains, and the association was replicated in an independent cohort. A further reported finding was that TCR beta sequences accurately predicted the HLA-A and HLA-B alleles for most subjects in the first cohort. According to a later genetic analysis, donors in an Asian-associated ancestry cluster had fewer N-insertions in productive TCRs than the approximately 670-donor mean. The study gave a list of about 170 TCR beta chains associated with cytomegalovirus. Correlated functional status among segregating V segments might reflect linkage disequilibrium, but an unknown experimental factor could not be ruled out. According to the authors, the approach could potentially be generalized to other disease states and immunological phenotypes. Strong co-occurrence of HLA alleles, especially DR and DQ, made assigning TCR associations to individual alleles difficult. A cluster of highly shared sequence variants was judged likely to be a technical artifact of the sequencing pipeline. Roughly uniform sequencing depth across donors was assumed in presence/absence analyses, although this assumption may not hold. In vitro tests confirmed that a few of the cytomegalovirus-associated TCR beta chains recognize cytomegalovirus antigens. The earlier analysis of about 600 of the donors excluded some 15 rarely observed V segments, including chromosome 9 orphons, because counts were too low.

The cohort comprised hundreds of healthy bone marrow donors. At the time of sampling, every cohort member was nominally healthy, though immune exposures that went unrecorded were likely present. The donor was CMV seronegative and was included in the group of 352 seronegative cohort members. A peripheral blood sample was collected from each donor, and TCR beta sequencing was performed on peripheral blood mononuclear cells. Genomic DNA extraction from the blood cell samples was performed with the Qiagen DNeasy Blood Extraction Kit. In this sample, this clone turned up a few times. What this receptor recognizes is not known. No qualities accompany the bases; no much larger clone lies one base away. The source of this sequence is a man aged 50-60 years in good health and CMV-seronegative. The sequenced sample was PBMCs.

The sequence in DNA is TGCGCCAGCAGCTCGACAGGAACCCTTAGCGCTGAAGCTTTCTTT. This is translated as CASSSTGTLSAEAFF. The rearranged chain carries TRBV5-1 and TRBJ1-1; TRBD1 is a weak D gene call, 6 bases matching. Between the V and J ends, shortened by 3 bases and 6 bases respectively, the junction contains 18 bases. CDR1 SGHRS and CDR2 YFSETQ are derived from the germline V gene. The CDR3 measures 15 amino acids from cysteine to phenylalanine. Only the CDR3 region is kept as DNA, spanning 45 bases read in frame from base 1.